This T cell receptor (beta chain) was documented in a study of T cell repertoires in cytomegalovirus infection. CDR3 size: 13 residues. CDR1 is MNHEY, CDR2 SMNVEV, per germline (reference sequence). The V and J ends lost 2 bases and 8 bases respectively, with 12 bases between them. TCRdb re-called the reads through MiXCR, storing one row per CDR3 protein. Of around 740,000 distinct CDR3 sequences listed, 35% are singletons. This TCR was sampled from a human donor in good health (CMV status not recorded). Some clones in this sample may be carry-over from other donors' samples. Sequencing was performed on PBMCs. The chain employs TRBV27 and TRBJ1-2; D may be TRBD1 (5 bases). The CDR3 nucleotides are TGTGCCAGCAGTTTAGGGGGGTTGTGGGGCTACACCTTC. It is translated as CASSLGGLWGYTF.